These 6 T cell receptor beta chains were all obtained from the same sample, sequenced in a study of blood T cell repertoires in COVID-19. The protocol was immunoSEQ multiplex PCR, while the TCRdb copy is restricted to in-frame clones and leaves out a portion. Of 60,000 to 65,000 clones in the sample, approximately 77% are singletons; the top ten hold about 34%. Input material: peripheral blood. The receptors stem from a human donor in a cohort sampled during active COVID-19.

The J gene is TRBJ2-3, the V gene TRBV28; the match to TRBD2 covers 7 bases. This CDR3 comprises 12 residues. Germline-derived CDR1 and CDR2 are MDHEN and SYDVKM. After removal of 6 bases from V and 9 bases from J, the junction contained 6 bases not matched to a gene. Here the CDR3 DNA reads TGTGCCAGCAGGTTGGGGGGAGGGACGCAGTATTTT. The encoded protein is CASRLGGGTQYF. The full variable domain, rest sourced from reference TRBV28 and TRBJ2-3, is DVKVTQSSRYLVKRTGEKVFLECVQDMDHENMFWYRQDPGLGLRLIYFSYDVKMKEKGDIPEGYSVSREKKERFSLILESASTNQTSMYLCASRLGGGTQYFGPGTRLTVL.

This chain links TRBV19 with TRBJ2-3; D ambiguous. CDR1 is LNHDA and CDR2 is SQIVND in the germline V gene (reference sequence). The ends were cut back, 4 bases at V and 2 bases at J, with 4 bases in the middle. There are 12 residues in the CDR3. CDR3 nucleotide sequence: TGTGCCAGTAGTACTTTCACAGATACGCAGTATTTT. Protein sequence: CASSTFTDTQYF.

The chain carries TRBV5-1 and TRBJ1-6; possible D gene TRBD1, 5 bases. Germline CDR1 is SGHRS and CDR2 is YFSETQ. This CDR3 contains 15 residues. Trimming shortened V by 4 bases and J by 10 bases, and 18 bases separated the two germline ends. CDR3: CASSPTAQAGSPLHF. CDR3 sequence (DNA): TGCGCCAGCAGCCCAACAGCACAGGCGGGGTCACCCCTCCACTTT.

J is TRBJ1-1 and V is TRBV6-2 or TRBV6-3; 10 bases agree with TRBD1. CDR3 length: 14 residues. Germline V gene data show CDR1 as MNHEY and CDR2 as SVGEGT. V trimming: 2 bases; J trimming: 9 bases; junction bases outside the gene matches: 6. The DNA for the CDR3 is TGTGCCAGCAGTTACCCGGACAGGGGGGTTAAAGCTTTCTTT. It encodes CASSYPDRGVKAFF.

Only one count was recorded for this clone. V is TRBV9 and J is TRBJ2-3, with D possibly TRBD2 on 5 matching bases. The germline gives CDR1 SGDLS, CDR2 YYNGEE. This CDR3 spans 15 amino acids. V lost 5 bases, J lost 0 bases, and 13 bases lay in between. The chain's CDR3 is CASSEQSGSTDTQYF. Here the CDR3 DNA reads TGTGCCAGCAGTGAACAAAGCGGTAGCACAGATACGCAGTATTTT.

This clone has a single count. The chain couples TRBV11-2 to TRBJ2-7; tentatively, D is TRBD1 (5 bases). CDR1 is SGHAT, CDR2 FQNNGV, per germline. The V gene lost 3 bases and the J gene lost 1 base, with 7 bases spanning the gap. This CDR3 is 13 amino acids long. The CDR3 DNA reads as TGTGCCAGCAGCTTGCAGGGTTCCTACGAGCAGTACTTC. It specifies CASSLQGSYEQYF.